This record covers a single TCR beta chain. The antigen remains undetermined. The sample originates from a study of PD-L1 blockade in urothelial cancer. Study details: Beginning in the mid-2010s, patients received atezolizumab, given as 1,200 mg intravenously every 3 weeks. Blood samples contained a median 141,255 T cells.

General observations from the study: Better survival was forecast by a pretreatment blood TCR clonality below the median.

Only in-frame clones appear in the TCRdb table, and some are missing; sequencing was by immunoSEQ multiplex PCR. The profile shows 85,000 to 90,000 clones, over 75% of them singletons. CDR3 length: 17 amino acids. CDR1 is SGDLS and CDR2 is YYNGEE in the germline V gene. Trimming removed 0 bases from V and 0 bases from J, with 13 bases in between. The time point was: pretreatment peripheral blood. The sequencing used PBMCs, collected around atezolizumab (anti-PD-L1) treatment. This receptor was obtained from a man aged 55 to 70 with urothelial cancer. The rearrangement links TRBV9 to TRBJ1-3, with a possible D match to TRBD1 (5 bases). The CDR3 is CASSVGGGGISGNTIYF. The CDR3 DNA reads TGTGCCAGCAGCGTAGGAGGTGGGGGGATCTCTGGAAACACCATATATTTT.